These 26 T cell receptor beta chains came from one sample sequenced in a study of cytomegalovirus exposure and HLA in healthy donors (dated by TCRdb to the late 2010s). The library was obtained by the immunoSEQ multiplex PCR assay. A mixture of 60 forward primers for TCR Vbeta segments and 13 reverse primers for TCR Jbeta segments was used in the multiplex PCR. TCRdb obtained this table from immuneACCESS and retained in-frame rearrangements with V and J assigned. These tables miss some clones; where compared with another copy, unresolved V genes account for less than half of the shortfall, and the remainder is unexplained. In all, the sample holds about 51,000 clones, and around 80% of those were seen once. The ten largest clones take up 2% to 2.5% of the sample. Material: PBMCs. These receptors were taken from a boy aged 5-17 years in good health and CMV-seropositive.

This clone was observed a handful of times. The chain is built from TRBV6-6 and TRBJ2-5, with 12 bases identical to TRBD2. Germline V gene lookup returns CDR1 MNHNY and CDR2 SVGAGI (reference sequence). The length of the CDR3 is 15 residues. Trimming removed 6 bases from V and 7 bases from J; junction bases left unmatched: 9. The CDR3 nucleotides read TGTGCCAGCAGCCTTCGGACTAGCGGGGAGGGGACCCAGTACTTC. Amino acid sequence: CASSLRTSGEGTQYF.

In its sample, this clone was seen once. This sequence joins TRBV2 and TRBJ2-2; 10 bases line up with TRBD2. The V segment lost 7 bases and the J segment 3 bases; nucleotides outside the gene matches: 5. CDR3 length equals 15 residues. Germline V CDR1 and CDR2: SNHLY, FYNNEI. The CDR3 loop is CASTKRGGDTGELFF. The CDR3 DNA is TGTGCCAGCACTAAGCGGGGGGGCGACACCGGGGAGCTGTTTTTT.

The J gene is TRBJ2-1, the V gene TRBV7-9; 14 bases map to TRBD2. Germline CDR1 is SEHNR and CDR2 is FQNEAQ (reference sequence). The CDR3 consists of 18 residues. J lost 0 bases, V lost 5 bases, and 6 bases had no gene match. The CDR3 is CASSGTSGGVSSYNEQFF. In DNA, the CDR3 is TGTGCCAGCAGCGGGACTAGCGGGGGCGTCAGCTCCTACAATGAGCAGTTCTTC.

The chain is built from TRBV15 and TRBJ2-3, with D perhaps matching TRBD1 (6 bases). The CDR3 runs to 14 residues. V was cut by 2 bases and J by 6 bases, with 12 bases left in between. The germline V gene encodes CDR1 LNHNV and CDR2 YYDKDF (reference sequence). CDR3 bases: TGTGCCACCAGCAGATCTTTAACAGGGGATACGCAGTATTTT. Amino acids: CATSRSLTGDTQYF.

The gene calls are TRBV12-5 and TRBJ1-1; D may be TRBD1 (5 bases). Trimming cost V 7 bases and J 5 bases, with 14 bases left between them. The CDR3 extends over 13 amino acids. CDR1 and CDR2 (germline): LGHNT, FRNRAP. This CDR3 is CASATTGETEAFF. CDR3 DNA: TGTGCTAGTGCCACTACAGGAGAGACTGAAGCTTTCTTT.

This chain joins TRBV19 and TRBJ2-1; 9 bases map to TRBD2. CDR1 and CDR2 from the germline V gene are LNHDA and SQIVND (reference sequence). With V trimmed by 5 bases and J by 6 bases, 5 bases remained unmatched. The CDR3 consists of 14 residues. The CDR3 loop reads CASSYRGGANEQFF. CDR3 coding DNA: TGTGCCAGTAGTTATCGCGGGGGGGCCAATGAGCAGTTCTTC.

The rearrangement links TRBV28 to TRBJ1-2; TRBD1 matches 7 bases. This CDR3 comprises 15 residues. In germline, CDR1 is MDHEN, CDR2 SYDVKM. With 1 base clipped from V and 2 bases from J, the junction kept 4 bases outside the gene matches. The DNA for the CDR3 is TGTGCCAGCAGTTTATTCGGGACAGAGAACTATGGCTACACCTTC. This encodes CASSLFGTENYGYTF.

The rearrangement joins TRBV6-5 to TRBJ1-2; tentative D call: TRBD1 (6 bases). Per the germline V gene, CDR1 is MNHEY and CDR2 is SVGAGI. This CDR3 has 13 residues. V gave up 6 bases and J gave up 8 bases, with 16 bases separating them. The CDR3 DNA reads TGTGCCAGCAGCCTCAGGGGCCTATGGGGCTACACCTTC. It encodes CASSLRGLWGYTF.

The V call is TRBV7-9, the J call TRBJ2-7, with 8 bases that match TRBD1. This CDR3 contains 14 residues. CDR1 and CDR2 (germline): SEHNR, FQNEAQ (reference sequence). The ends lost 1 base at V and 4 bases at J; junction bases unmatched: 3. The chain's CDR3 is CASSLGDRIYEQYF. The CDR3, as DNA: TGTGCCAGCAGCTTAGGGGACAGGATTTACGAGCAGTACTTC.

V is TRBV7-9 and J is TRBJ2-7; D is perhaps TRBD1 (5 bases). CDR3 length equals 17 residues. V lost 5 bases and J 3 bases, leaving 23 bases between the germline ends. Germline V gene sequence: CDR1 SEHNR, CDR2 FQNEAQ (reference sequence). CDR3 protein: CASSPTGAGSKDYEQYF. For the CDR3, the DNA is TGTGCCAGCAGCCCCACTGGGGCAGGGTCCAAAGACTACGAGCAGTACTTC.

This clone has just one count. The chain combines TRBV21-1 with TRBJ2-5; whether TRBD1, the table's D call, matches the DNA was not checked. The J call may be incorrect, as the DNA end agrees better with TRBJ2-7. TRBV21-1 is listed as a pseudogene. The CDR3 consists of 18 residues. The CDR3: CASSKASTWAYRAYEQYF. In DNA form, the CDR3 reads TGTGCCAGCAGCAAAGCGTCAACCTGGGCCTACCGTGCTTACGAGCAGTACTTC.

This clone has just a few counts. The chain has TRBV6-1 and TRBJ1-3, with D tentatively TRBD1 (5 bases). The germline V gene encodes CDR1 MNHNS and CDR2 SASEGT. Trimming stripped 6 bases from V and 4 bases from J, with 13 bases between. This CDR3 has 14 residues. The CDR3 spells CASRRGAGGNTIYF. In nucleotides, the CDR3 is TGTGCCAGCAGGAGGGGTGCGGGAGGAAACACCATATATTTT.

This chain uses TRBV5-1 with TRBJ1-5, with D possibly TRBD1 on 6 matching bases. The ends were cut back, 0 bases at V and 2 bases at J, with 9 bases in the middle. This CDR3 contains 15 residues. CDR1 and CDR2 (germline): SGHRS, YFSETQ. CDR3 sequence reads: CASSLAGAGNQPQHF. In nucleotides, the CDR3 is TGCGCCAGCAGCTTGGCAGGGGCGGGCAATCAGCCCCAGCATTTT.

The genes are TRBV19 and TRBJ2-1, with 8 bases fitting TRBD2. V was clipped by 7 bases and J by 9 bases; unmatched bases: 8. CDR3 length: 13 amino acids. From germline, CDR1 is LNHDA and CDR2 SQIVND (reference sequence). CDR3 DNA sequence: TGTGCCAGTAAGATCACGGGGGGGATTGAGCAGTTCTTC. Its protein is CASKITGGIEQFF.

In its sample, this clone was seen once. The chain joins TRBV7-9 to TRBJ2-7, with 8 bases matching TRBD1. This CDR3 contains 15 residues. The V and J ends lost 4 bases and 2 bases, in that order; junction bases with no gene match: 7. Germline lookup yields CDR1 SEHNR and CDR2 FQNEAQ (reference sequence). The CDR3 protein is CASSYPGQEAYEQYF. The CDR3 DNA reads as TGTGCCAGCAGCTATCCGGGACAGGAAGCCTACGAGCAGTACTTC.

This chain joins TRBV10-1 and TRBJ2-1; tentative D call: TRBD1 (6 bases). Germline V CDR1 and CDR2: WNHNN, SYGVQD (reference sequence). The V gene lost 2 bases and the J gene lost 7 bases, with 15 bases spanning the gap. This CDR3 has 15 residues. In nucleotides, the CDR3 is TGCGCCAGCAGTGAGACGGCTAGCCAGGGGAATGAGCAGTTCTTC. This gives the protein CASSETASQGNEQFF.

The chain employs TRBV2 and TRBJ1-3; no definite D call. Germline assignment: CDR1 SNHLY and CDR2 FYNNEI. V gave up 7 bases and J gave up 0 bases, with 10 bases separating them. The CDR3 is 14 amino acids. The DNA of the CDR3 is TGTGCCAGCAAGAGTGGGAGCTCTGGAAACACCATATATTTT. This sequence encodes CASKSGSSGNTIYF.

The rearrangement links TRBV4-1 to TRBJ2-1; D gene unclear. CDR3 length: 11 residues. Germline loops: CDR1 MGHRA, CDR2 YSYEKL. V lost 0 bases, J lost 10 bases, and 4 bases lay in between. DNA of the CDR3: TGCGCCAGCAGCCAAGAACGGGAGCAGTTCTTC. It specifies CASSQEREQFF.

V is TRBV7-3 and J is TRBJ2-1, with unresolved D. The CDR3 loop spans 12 amino acids. V was clipped by 0 bases and J by 8 bases, with 5 bases between them. The V gene's germline CDR1 is SGHTA and CDR2 FQGTGA. The CDR3 sequence: CASSLTGYEQFF. The CDR3 DNA sequence: TGTGCCAGCAGCTTAACGGGCTATGAGCAGTTCTTC.

The chain couples TRBV7-2 to TRBJ1-5; no clear D. CDR1 is SGHTA and CDR2 is FQGNSA in the germline V gene. This CDR3 contains 14 residues. Trimming stripped 5 bases from V and 5 bases from J, with 13 bases between. CDR3 amino acids: CASSQILADQPQHF. In DNA form, the CDR3 reads TGTGCCAGCAGCCAAATATTAGCGGATCAGCCCCAGCATTTT.

The chain carries TRBV5-1 and TRBJ2-3; D perhaps matches TRBD2 (5 bases). The germline gives CDR1 SGHRS, CDR2 YFSETQ. The CDR3 spans 14 residues. V was clipped by 2 bases and J by 2 bases, with 9 bases between them. The CDR3 DNA is TGCGCCAGCAGCTTTTGGACTGACACAGATACGCAGTATTTT. This sequence encodes CASSFWTDTDTQYF.

The rearrangement joins TRBV10-3 to TRBJ2-7; 11 nucleotides agree with TRBD1. The CDR3 consists of 16 residues. Looked up from germline, CDR1 is ENHRY and CDR2 is SYGVKD. J gave up 1 base and V 3 bases, and 5 bases lay outside the gene matches. The CDR3 spells CAISDLGTGGSYEQYF. In DNA form, the CDR3 reads TGTGCCATCAGTGACCTGGGGACAGGGGGGTCCTACGAGCAGTACTTC.

The gene calls are TRBV7-2 and TRBJ2-3; TRBD2 might be the D (5 bases). With 7 bases removed from V and 1 base from J, the gap between germline ends came to 15 bases. This CDR3 is 15 amino acids long. Looked up from germline, CDR1 is SGHTA and CDR2 is FQGNSA. CDR3 loop: CASNYILGGTDTQYF. The CDR3 coding sequence is TGTGCCAGCAACTACATCCTCGGGGGCACAGATACGCAGTATTTT.

DNA for the CDR3: TGTGCCAGCAGAGCGGGGACTTTCGATGGCTACACCTTC. It is translated as CASRAGTFDGYTF. V gene TRBV6-5 combines with J gene TRBJ1-2, with D tentatively TRBD1 (5 bases). V was pared by 6 bases and J by 6 bases, with 14 bases between. The length of the CDR3 is 13 residues. Looked up from germline, CDR1 is MNHEY and CDR2 is SVGAGI.

This clone has only a few counts. The V call is TRBV2, the J call TRBJ1-2, with D perhaps TRBD1 (6 bases). With 6 bases removed from V and 2 bases from J, the gap between germline ends came to 16 bases. Germline V gene lookup returns CDR1 SNHLY and CDR2 FYNNEI. The CDR3 loop spans 15 amino acids. The CDR3 DNA sequence: TGTGCCAGCAGGTGGTCAGGGGAAGCGAACTATGGCTACACCTTC. Its protein product is CASRWSGEANYGYTF.

The V gene is TRBV6-6, the J gene TRBJ2-1, with 7 bases identical to TRBD1. Trimming removed 7 bases from V and 2 bases from J; junction bases left unmatched: 2. Germline V gene data show CDR1 as MNHNY and CDR2 as SVGAGI (reference sequence). This CDR3 has 13 residues. CDR3 in DNA: TGTGCCAGCACTGGACAGGCCTACAATGAGCAGTTCTTC. This sequence encodes CASTGQAYNEQFF.